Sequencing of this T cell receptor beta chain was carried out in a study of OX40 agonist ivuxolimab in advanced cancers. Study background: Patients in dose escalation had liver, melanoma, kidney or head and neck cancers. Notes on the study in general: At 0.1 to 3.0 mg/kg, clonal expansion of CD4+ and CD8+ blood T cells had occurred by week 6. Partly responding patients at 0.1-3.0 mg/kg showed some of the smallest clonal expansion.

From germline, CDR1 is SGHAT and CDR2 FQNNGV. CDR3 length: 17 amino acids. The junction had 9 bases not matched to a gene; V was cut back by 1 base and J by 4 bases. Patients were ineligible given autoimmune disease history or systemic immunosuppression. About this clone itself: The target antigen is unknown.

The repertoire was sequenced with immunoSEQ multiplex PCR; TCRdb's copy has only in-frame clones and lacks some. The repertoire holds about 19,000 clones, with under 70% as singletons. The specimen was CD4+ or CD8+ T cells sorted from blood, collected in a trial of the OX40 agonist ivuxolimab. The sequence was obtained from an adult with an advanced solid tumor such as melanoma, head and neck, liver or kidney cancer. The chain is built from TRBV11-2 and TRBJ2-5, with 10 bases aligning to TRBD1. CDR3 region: CASSLGWTGGVGETQYF. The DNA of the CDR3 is TGTGCCAGCAGCTTAGGGTGGACAGGGGGAGTAGGAGAGACCCAGTACTTC.